The clone carrying this T cell receptor (beta chain) was observed a single time. Its antigen is as yet unknown. The data originate from a study of shared clonotypes between healthy human individuals. Study as a whole: Donor ages ranged 18 to 49 years: a couple of women, a few men. The study's findings and limits: About 5% of naive CD4 clonotypes were shared across four donors.

TCRdb's table, derived via immunoSEQ multiplex PCR, lists solely in-frame clones and lacks some. Of approximately 2,000,000 clones listed, around 93% were seen once; the top ten hold about 0.36%. The CDR3 totals 17 residues. Deletions cut 4 bases from V and 5 bases from J, with 20 bases between. Germline-derived CDR1 and CDR2 are LGHNA and YNFKEQ. The sequenced sample consisted of naive CD4+ T cells from PBMCs. The subset denotes: CD45RA+ positively selected. This chain connects TRBV4-2 to TRBJ2-2, with D tentatively TRBD1 or TRBD2 (6 bases each). The receptor's source is a man between 18 and 29 years old in good health. Some clones in this sample may be carry-over from other donors' samples. The CDR3 loop reads CASSRLPRGEDTGELFF. CDR3 DNA sequence: TGTGCCAGCAGCCGCCTACCGAGGGGGGAAGATACCGGGGAGCTGTTTTTT.